This T cell receptor (beta chain) is drawn from a study of STAT5B mutations in CD4+ large granular lymphocyte leukemia. Concerning this clone: Its antigen is not known.

Study results and limitations: Patient CD4-sorted repertoires looked more clonal than healthy CD4+ repertoires, even without putative leukemic clones.

In the source study's methods: Lowest detectable productive clonotype frequency was 2.59 x 10-5. Measured with immunoSEQ multiplex PCR; TCRdb has only the in-frame clones, and not every one. V and J calls plus clone size are reproduced from that table; the DNA served to infer D and trimming. This table holds around 32,000 clones, 79% found once. The source is a human donor in good health. The sample was CD4+ T cells from blood buffy coats.

The CDR3 region is CASSIPNQPQHF. DNA of the CDR3: TGTGCCAGCAGCATCCCGAATCAGCCCCAGCATTTT. The V and J genes are TRBV7-2 and TRBJ1-5, with no clear D. Deletions cut 5 bases from V and 4 bases from J, with 6 bases between. Germline CDR1 SGHTA, CDR2 FQGNSA. This CDR3 is built from 12 residues. The entire variable domain, with the rest obtained from reference TRBV7-2 and TRBJ1-5, is as follows: GAGVSQSPSNKVTEKGKDVELRCDPISGHTALYWYRQSLGQGLEFLIYFQGNSAPDKSGLPSDRFSAERTGGSVSTLTIQRTQQEDSAVYLCASSIPNQPQHFGDGTRLSIL.